The 9 T cell receptor beta chains given below trace back to one sample, sequenced in a study of radiation and T cells in renal cell carcinoma. Some clones are missing from TCRdb's copy, which holds only in-frame ones; the method was immunoSEQ multiplex PCR. The top ten hold 5.8% of the sample, which has about 130,000 clones, 65% to 85% seen once. Regarding time point: blood 2 weeks post-SBRT. Treatment of the sample: 15 Gy SBRT to primary tumor, nephrectomy 4 weeks later. Material: blood, obtained from a patient whose treatment included radiotherapy and nephrectomy. The origin of the receptors is a man aged 50 to 59 with renal cell carcinoma.

The chain employs TRBV29-1 and TRBJ1-4, with a tentative D call TRBD1 (6 bases). V lost 1 base and J 4 bases, leaving 10 bases between the germline ends. The length of the CDR3 is 14 residues. Looked up from germline, CDR1 is SQVTM and CDR2 is ANQGSEA. The CDR3 is CSVEGGPHNEKLFF. CDR3 DNA sequence: TGCAGCGTTGAAGGGGGGCCTCATAATGAAAAACTGTTTTTT. The variable domain in full, completed from reference TRBV29-1 and TRBJ1-4, reads SAVISQKPSRDICQRGTSLTIQCQVDSQVTMMFWYRQQPGQSLTLIATANQGSEATYESGFVIDKFPISRPNLTFSTLTVSNMSPEDSSIYLCSVEGGPHNEKLFFGSGTQLSVL.

This chain connects TRBV7-9 to TRBJ2-1; 8 nucleotides agree with TRBD2. Germline loops: CDR1 SEHNR, CDR2 FQNEAQ (reference sequence). CDR3 length: 15 residues. With V trimmed by 1 base and J by 4 bases, 3 bases remained unmatched. The CDR3 loop reads CASSLDSGVYNEQFF. The CDR3 DNA follows: TGTGCCAGCAGCTTAGATAGCGGGGTATACAATGAGCAGTTCTTC.

The gene calls are TRBV10-3 and TRBJ2-7; 8 nucleotides match TRBD2. In germline, CDR1 is ENHRY, CDR2 SYGVKD. CDR3 length: 14 residues. J was trimmed by 3 bases and V by 4 bases; bases with no gene match: 5. CDR3 nucleotide sequence: TGTGCCATCAGTGCTTCGGGAGGGAGCTACGAGCAGTACTTC. This translates into CAISASGGSYEQYF.

The rearrangement uses TRBV7-2 and TRBJ1-1; 12 bases are a match to TRBD1. Trimming removed 3 bases from V and 5 bases from J; junction bases left unmatched: 10. This CDR3 has 17 amino acids. Germline CDR1 reads SGHTA; CDR2 reads FQGNSA. The CDR3: CASSFTGTGGLRTEAFF. As DNA, the CDR3 is TGTGCCAGCAGCTTTACCGGGACAGGGGGCCTTCGAACTGAAGCTTTCTTT.

J is TRBJ2-6 and V is TRBV4-1; D possibly corresponds to TRBD1 (5 bases). Per germline, CDR1 MGHRA and CDR2 YSYEKL. The CDR3 is 17 residues long. V was shortened by 2 bases and J by 0 bases, with 11 bases between the two germline ends. CDR3 in DNA: TGCGCCAGCAGCCAACCGACCCAGGGCTCTGGGGCCAACGTCCTGACTTTC. Protein sequence: CASSQPTQGSGANVLTF.

This clone turned up a few times. This rearrangement joins TRBV2 to TRBJ1-5; D call uncertain. V was shortened by 3 bases and J by 3 bases, with 12 bases between the two germline ends. Germline values: CDR1 SNHLY, CDR2 FYNNEI. The CDR3 covers 15 residues. CDR3 nucleotide sequence: TGTGCCAGCAGTGACTTCGGCAGGAACAATCAGCCCCAGCATTTT. As protein: CASSDFGRNNQPQHF.

As DNA, the CDR3 is TGTGCCACCAGCAGAGATTGGGGAGGGAGTCAGCCCCAGCATTTT. Its protein product is CATSRDWGGSQPQHF. The V gene is TRBV15, the J gene TRBJ1-5; no clear D gene. Germline V lookup: CDR1 LNHNV, CDR2 YYDKDF (reference sequence). V lost 0 bases and J 6 bases, leaving 12 bases between the germline ends. CDR3 size: 15 residues.

This chain joins TRBV5-1 and TRBJ1-4; 9 bases agree with TRBD1. The CDR3 runs to 15 residues. In germline, CDR1 is SGHRS, CDR2 YFSETQ. V lost 2 bases to trimming and J lost 2 bases; unmatched junction nucleotides: 1. CDR3 sequence: CASSFTGGTNEKLFF. CDR3 nucleotide sequence: TGCGCCAGCAGCTTCACAGGGGGCACTAATGAAAAACTGTTTTTT.

The chain is built from TRBV9 and TRBJ2-4, with D maybe TRBD2 (6 bases). CDR3 length: 14 residues. V dropped 4 bases and J dropped 9 bases, with 17 bases sitting between them. From germline, CDR1 is SGDLS and CDR2 YYNGEE. In DNA form, the CDR3 reads TGTGCCAGCAGCTCGGGGGACGGGTTGGCCATTCAGTACTTC. It specifies CASSSGDGLAIQYF.